This is a list of T cell receptor beta chains from one sample in a study of cytomegalovirus exposure and HLA in healthy donors. Clones were read by immunoSEQ multiplex PCR, and TCRdb kept only the in-frame ones, dropping some. The sample records around 120,000 clones, 15% to 19% being singletons. The sequenced material came from PBMCs. These receptors were obtained from a young woman in good health and CMV-seronegative. Both conserved end residues are part of each CDR3. The D gene is left open where the match is weak. Size is omitted from some rows. Given values are once, few, many or a class for expanded clones.

J gene | clone size | V gene | D gene | CDR3 DNA | CDR3 protein
TRBJ1-2 | NA | TRBV5-4 | TRBD1 | TGTGCCAGCAGCCGAAAAGACAGGGACTATGGCTACACCTTC | CASSRKDRDYGYTF
TRBJ1-1 | few | TRBV14 | NA | TGTGCCAGCAGCCAAGCCAGGGGATATACTGAAGCTTTCTTT | CASSQARGYTEAFF
TRBJ2-7 | NA | TRBV29-1 | NA | TGCAGCGTTGTGAGACAGGAAAACGAGCAGTACTTC | CSVVRQENEQYF
TRBJ2-7 | NA | TRBV15 | TRBD1 | TGTGCCACCAGCAGATCCCGACAGGGTAGCTACGAGCAGTACTTC | CATSRSRQGSYEQYF
TRBJ2-2 | NA | TRBV5-1 | TRBD2 | TGCGCCAGCAGCCACAAGACTAGCGGGGCTAACACCGGGGAGCTGTTTTTT | CASSHKTSGANTGELFF
TRBJ2-5 | few | TRBV29-1 | NA | TGCAGTGGGGCTATACAAGAGACCCAGTACTTC | CSGAIQETQYF
TRBJ2-4 | few | TRBV4-1 | NA | TGCGCCAGCAGCCAAGGAAATGCGGGACTAGCCAAAAACATTCAGTACTTC | CASSQGNAGLAKNIQYF
TRBJ1-2 | NA | TRBV29-1 | NA | TGCAGCGTTTTCACAGACTATGGCTACACCTTC | CSVFTDYGYTF
TRBJ2-7 | NA | TRBV5-1 | TRBD1 | TGCGCCAGCAGCTTACAGGGGGCGCTGAACGAGCAGTACTTC | CASSLQGALNEQYF
TRBJ2-2 | few | TRBV10-2 | TRBD2 | TGCGCCAGCTCGCCCGCGGGACTAGCGGGAGACGCGAACACCGGGGAGCTGTTTTTT | CASSPAGLAGDANTGELFF
TRBJ1-6 | few | TRBV27 | TRBD1 | TGTGCCAGCAGACTACAGGGGGCTGGAAATTCACCCCTCCACTTT | CASRLQGAGNSPLHF
TRBJ2-7 | NA | TRBV15 | NA | TGTGCCACCAGCCCCGGGACTCCCTACGAGCAGTACTTC | CATSPGTPYEQYF
TRBJ1-4 | few | TRBV4-3 | NA | TGCGCCAGCAGCCAAGACAGGGCTTGGGAAAAACTGTTTTTT | CASSQDRAWEKLFF
TRBJ2-7 | few | TRBV9 | TRBD2 | TGTGCCAGCAGCGTAGGGGGAGGGTTCTCCTACGAGCAGTACTTC | CASSVGGGFSYEQYF
TRBJ2-6 | NA | TRBV30 | NA | TGTGCCTGGATGGCGGGTCCCTGGGCTGGGGCCAACGTCCTGACTTTC | CAWMAGPWAGANVLTF